This T cell receptor (beta chain) was captured by sequencing in a study of T-cell memory formation after mild COVID-19. Whole-study findings and limits: Mainly in CM and EM were contracting CD4+ clones; CD8+ were in EMRA. Clones that got smaller from day 15 to 85 had even CD4/CD8, while clones growing later tipped toward CD4+. The pre-infection memory compartment contained some responding clones, suggesting cross-reactive memory joined.

The J segment lost 5 bases and the V segment lost 1 base, leaving 6 bases of the junction unmatched. Germline CDR1 is DFQATT and CDR2 is SNEGSKA (reference sequence). The CDR3 totals 14 residues. cDNA libraries for TCR alpha and TCR beta, carrying sample barcodes and UMIs, came from 5'RACE with constant-segment primers. Each CDR3 protein gets one entry after TCRdb re-called the 5' RACE reads with MiXCR. The sample has 150,000 to 200,000 distinct CDR3 sequences, under 20% seen once. This clonotype turned up a few times. The antigen remains unidentified. This sequence was found in a young man who had mild COVID-19 (a few samples of this study predate the infection). Cell type and time point are not known. The sequenced material came from PBMCs or a T cell subset sorted from them (not recorded which). The chain employs TRBV20-1 and TRBJ2-5; 8 bases map to TRBD2. The CDR3 DNA reads TGCAGTGCTAGAGTCGGGGGGGCCGGGGAGACCCAGTACTTC. It encodes CSARVGGAGETQYF.